The 30 T cell receptor beta chains listed next were all sequenced from one sample in a study of radiation and T cells in renal cell carcinoma. The time point here: blood 4 weeks post-SBRT, at nephrectomy. The treatment denotes: 15 Gy SBRT to primary tumor, nephrectomy 4 weeks later. Measured with immunoSEQ multiplex PCR; TCRdb has only the in-frame clones, and not every one. The table has over 120,000 clones, around 88% seen once. The material was blood, obtained from a patient whose treatment included radiotherapy and nephrectomy. These TCRs come from a woman aged 45 to 65 with renal cell carcinoma.

This rearrangement joins TRBV7-3 to TRBJ2-3; TRBD2 might be the D (6 bases). CDR1 is SGHTA and CDR2 is FQGTGA in the germline V gene. V lost 3 bases and J lost 3, with 13 bases in between. The CDR3 spans 15 residues. In DNA, the CDR3 is TGTGCCAGCAGCTTGGAGGGTATTGCGACAGATACGCAGTATTTT. Translated, it gives CASSLEGIATDTQYF.

The CDR3 loop is CASNPGFRQPQHF. The DNA for the CDR3 is TGTGCCAGCAACCCAGGGTTTCGTCAGCCCCAGCATTTT. V and J are TRBV7-6 and TRBJ1-5; the D gene is possibly TRBD1 (5 bases). Germline V gene sequence: CDR1 SGHVS, CDR2 FNYEAQ. The CDR3 consists of 13 residues. Trimming shortened V by 7 bases and J by 6 bases, and 13 bases separated the two germline ends.

The chain couples TRBV5-8 to TRBJ2-7; 14 bases fit TRBD2. V gave up 4 bases and J gave up 0 bases; unmatched junction bases: 6. CDR1 SGHTS and CDR2 YDEGEE come from the germline V gene. CDR3 size: 17 residues. The CDR3 DNA reads as TGTGCCAGCAGCGCAACCGGGACTAGCGGGAGCTCCTACGAGCAGTACTTC. It is translated as CASSATGTSGSSYEQYF. Based on the CDR3 plus reference TRBV5-8 and TRBJ2-7, the full variable domain is EAGVTQSPTHLIKTRGQQATLRCSPISGHTSVYWYQQALGLGLQFLLWYDEGEERNRGNFPPRFSGRQFPNYSSELNVNALELEDSALYLCASSATGTSGSSYEQYFGPGTRLTVT.

The CDR3 DNA follows: TGTGCCAGCAGCCGCTCAGAATGGGAGGCCGGACAAGAGACCCAGTACTTC. This gives the protein CASSRSEWEAGQETQYF. The genes are TRBV11-2 and TRBJ2-5, with D possibly matching TRBD2 (6 bases). Germline-derived CDR1 and CDR2 are SGHAT and FQNNGV. Trimming removed 5 bases at V and 2 bases at J, with 21 bases between. The CDR3 runs 17 residues.

The chain carries TRBV11-1 and TRBJ2-3, with D possibly matching TRBD2 (5 bases). V lost 2 bases and J lost 2, with 11 bases in between. There are 15 residues in the CDR3. CDR1 SGHAT and CDR2 FQDESV come from the germline V gene (reference sequence). CDR3 residues: CASSLFRGDTDTQYF. In nucleotides, the CDR3 is TGTGCCAGCAGCTTATTCCGGGGAGACACAGATACGCAGTATTTT.

V and J are TRBV28 and TRBJ1-1; no reliable D call. This CDR3 comprises 15 residues. V gave up 2 bases and J gave up 1 base, with 11 bases separating them. Germline CDR1 is MDHEN and CDR2 is SYDVKM. The chain's CDR3 is CASSLQAAGNTEAFF. The CDR3 DNA sequence: TGTGCCAGCAGTTTACAGGCAGCCGGGAACACTGAAGCTTTCTTT.

V gene TRBV5-1 combines with J gene TRBJ2-3; TRBD1 or TRBD2 may be the D gene (5 bases each). Trimming stripped 0 bases from V and 5 bases from J, with 19 bases between. This CDR3 region has 17 residues. CDR1 is SGHRS and CDR2 is YFSETQ in the germline V gene. In DNA, the CDR3 is TGCGCCAGCAGCTTGGAACCATCCGGGACGACTCAAGATACGCAGTATTTT. Translating gives CASSLEPSGTTQDTQYF.

The chain joins TRBV5-1 to TRBJ1-2; D is uncertain. Germline V lookup: CDR1 SGHRS, CDR2 YFSETQ. V lost 0 bases and J lost 2, with 11 bases in between. This CDR3 has 15 amino acids. The CDR3 spells CASSLDDTANYGYTF. The CDR3 DNA is TGCGCCAGCAGCTTGGACGACACGGCAAACTATGGCTACACCTTC.

This clone occurred once. This chain links TRBV6-4 with TRBJ2-3, with 9 bases fitting TRBD1. The CDR3 consists of 15 residues. Per the germline V gene, CDR1 is MRHNA and CDR2 is SNTAGT. V lost 3 bases to trimming and J lost 5 bases; unmatched junction nucleotides: 6. CDR3 bases: TGTGCCAGCAGTGAAGAAGGGACAGGGTTAGATACGCAGTATTTT. Amino acids: CASSEEGTGLDTQYF.

This chain connects TRBV4-3 to TRBJ2-1, with 7 bases that match TRBD1. V dropped 0 bases and J dropped 5; count of bases not matched to a gene: 1. The CDR3 has 14 residues. Germline lookup yields CDR1 LGHNA and CDR2 YSLEER. As DNA, the CDR3 is TGCGCCAGCAGCCAAGAAAGGGGGCACAATGAGCAGTTCTTC. This gives the protein CASSQERGHNEQFF.

V usage is TRBV6-6 and J usage is TRBJ2-2; either TRBD1 or TRBD2 may supply D (5 bases each). The V end was cut by 7 bases, the J end by 10 bases, with 10 bases between. The CDR3 sequence is 11 residues long. The germline V gene encodes CDR1 MNHNY and CDR2 SVGAGI (reference sequence). The CDR3 loop is CASNGASELFF. CDR3 in DNA: TGTGCCAGCAACGGGGCCTCGGAGCTGTTTTTT.

V gene TRBV5-4 combines with J gene TRBJ1-2; 9 bases are shared with TRBD1. CDR3 length: 14 amino acids. CDR1 is SGHNT, CDR2 YYREEE, per germline (reference sequence). V was clipped by 4 bases and J by 6 bases; unmatched bases: 7. CDR3 bases: TGTGCCAGCAGCGCACAGGGGGCGCGCCATGGCTACACCTTC. The encoded protein is CASSAQGARHGYTF.

This clone was seen a single time. CDR3 DNA: TGTGCCAGCAGCGGGGGACAGACCTACGAGCAGTACTTC. Its protein product is CASSGGQTYEQYF. The chain couples TRBV9 to TRBJ2-7; 7 nucleotides agree with TRBD1. Germline values: CDR1 SGDLS, CDR2 YYNGEE. This CDR3 region has 13 residues. V was clipped by 3 bases and J by 2 bases; unmatched bases: 2.

The chain uses TRBV28 and TRBJ1-5; D ambiguous. Trimming took 7 bases from V and 4 from J, leaving 8 bases between them. Germline V gene sequence: CDR1 MDHEN, CDR2 SYDVKM. The CDR3 length is 12 residues. CDR3 DNA sequence: TGTGCCAGCAAGGCCCTTAATCAGCCCCAGCATTTT. Its translation: CASKALNQPQHF. Full variable domain (remainder filled in from reference TRBV28 and TRBJ1-5): DVKVTQSSRYLVKRTGEKVFLECVQDMDHENMFWYRQDPGLGLRLIYFSYDVKMKEKGDIPEGYSVSREKKERFSLILESASTNQTSMYLCASKALNQPQHFGDGTRLSIL.

This clone has more than one count but fewer than ten. The chain links TRBV5-1 to TRBJ1-4; tentatively, D is TRBD1 (5 bases). Trimming pared 3 bases from V and 2 bases from J, leaving 11 bases between. This CDR3 region has 15 residues. Germline CDR1 SGHRS, CDR2 YFSETQ. DNA for the CDR3: TGCGCCAGCAGCTGGATCGAGGGGACTAATGAAAAACTGTTTTTT. This translates into CASSWIEGTNEKLFF.

The CDR3: CASSGGTAAYEQYF. DNA for the CDR3: TGTGCCAGTAGTGGAGGGACCGCCGCCTACGAGCAGTACTTC. The gene calls are TRBV19 and TRBJ2-5, with a weak D call TRBD2 (6 bases). Gene TRBJ2-7 matches the end of the DNA better, so the J call may be wrong. CDR3 size: 14 residues. Germline V gene sequence: CDR1 LNHDA, CDR2 SQIVND (reference sequence).

The chain recombines TRBV28 with TRBJ1-1; no definite D call. The V end was cut by 2 bases, the J end by 0 bases, with 10 bases between. The CDR3 has 15 residues. The germline V gene has CDR1 MDHEN and CDR2 SYDVKM. DNA of the CDR3: TGTGCCAGCAGTTTAGGCCAGAACATGAACACTGAAGCTTTCTTT. This sequence encodes CASSLGQNMNTEAFF.

V gene TRBV27 combines with J gene TRBJ1-6; perhaps TRBD1 as D (6 bases). This CDR3 is 15 amino acids long. Germline loops: CDR1 MNHEY, CDR2 SMNVEV (reference sequence). V lost 7 bases, J lost 7 bases, and 17 bases lay in between. CDR3 residues: CASILEGQGNSPLHF. The DNA of the CDR3 is TGTGCCAGCATTCTAGAAGGGCAGGGGAATTCACCCCTCCACTTT.

This clone was detected only once. The rearrangement uses TRBV9 and TRBJ1-2; 8 nucleotides line up with TRBD1. CDR3 length: 16 residues. In germline, CDR1 is SGDLS, CDR2 YYNGEE. V lost 0 bases, J lost 7 bases, and 11 bases stayed unmatched. The CDR3 region has the DNA TGTGCCAGCAGCGTAGGGAATGCAGGGGGCTTGGGTGGCTACACCTTC. Its protein is CASSVGNAGGLGGYTF.

Note on this clone: This CDR3 is also generated by other DNA sequences in the sample. The rearrangement uses TRBV27 and TRBJ2-2, with D unclear. Germline V CDR1 and CDR2: MNHEY, SMNVEV (reference sequence). This CDR3 is built from 13 residues. Trimming stripped 4 bases from V and 4 bases from J, with 7 bases between. DNA for the CDR3: TGTGCCAGCAGTTCGAGCCCCACCGGGGAGCTGTTTTTT. It is translated as CASSSSPTGELFF.

The rearrangement joins TRBV28 to TRBJ1-5, with TRBD1 matching 7 bases. This CDR3 spans 14 amino acids. Germline assignment: CDR1 MDHEN and CDR2 SYDVKM. J was trimmed by 2 bases and V by 5 bases; bases with no gene match: 3. The CDR3 region has the DNA TGTGCCAGCAGTCAGGGACAGCGCAATCAGCCCCAGCATTTT. It codes for CASSQGQRNQPQHF.

The V call is TRBV14, the J call TRBJ1-5; the D is unclear. The V gene lost 4 bases and the J gene lost 4 bases, with 8 bases spanning the gap. The CDR3 spans 13 residues. The germline V gene encodes CDR1 SGHDN and CDR2 FVKESK. The CDR3 coding sequence is TGTGCCAGCAGCCTTTACCATAATCAGCCCCAGCATTTT. Its protein is CASSLYHNQPQHF.

This clone was seen a handful of times. J is TRBJ1-5 and V is TRBV18; D gene ambiguous. Per germline, CDR1 KGHSH and CDR2 LQKENI. V dropped 0 bases and J dropped 9 bases, with 9 bases sitting between them. The CDR3 is 13 residues long. The CDR3 DNA follows: TGTGCCAGCTCACCACCCGGGAATGGGCCCCAGCATTTT. As protein: CASSPPGNGPQHF.

V gene TRBV28 combines with J gene TRBJ2-7; 7 bases map to TRBD1. The V segment lost 5 bases and the J segment 7 bases; nucleotides outside the gene matches: 8. In germline, CDR1 is MDHEN, CDR2 SYDVKM. The CDR3 has 13 residues. This chain's CDR3 is CASSTAQGSEQYF. Here the CDR3 DNA reads TGTGCCAGCAGTACCGCACAGGGGAGTGAGCAGTACTTC. The full variable domain, in which reference TRBV28 and TRBJ2-7 provide the parts outside the CDR3, is DVKVTQSSRYLVKRTGEKVFLECVQDMDHENMFWYRQDPGLGLRLIYFSYDVKMKEKGDIPEGYSVSREKKERFSLILESASTNQTSMYLCASSTAQGSEQYFGPGTRLTVT.

This chain connects TRBV5-8 to TRBJ1-5; no firm D call. Trimming left V 3 bases short and J 7 bases short, with 8 bases between. The length of the CDR3 is 12 residues. CDR1 is SGHTS and CDR2 is YDEGEE in the germline V gene. The CDR3 DNA reads as TGTGCCAGCAGCTCGTTTAACCAGCCCCAGCATTTT. Encoded protein: CASSSFNQPQHF. Using reference TRBV5-8 and TRBJ1-5 for the parts outside the CDR3, the full variable domain is EAGVTQSPTHLIKTRGQQATLRCSPISGHTSVYWYQQALGLGLQFLLWYDEGEERNRGNFPPRFSGRQFPNYSSELNVNALELEDSALYLCASSSFNQPQHFGDGTRLSIL.

V and J are TRBV7-9 and TRBJ1-4, with 10 nucleotides matching TRBD1. CDR3 length equals 16 residues. CDR1 SEHNR and CDR2 FQNEAQ come from the germline V gene (reference sequence). The junction had 4 bases not matched to a gene; V was cut back by 3 bases and J by 3 bases. CDR3 residues: CASSLTGGASNEKLFF. CDR3 sequence (DNA): TGTGCCAGCAGCTTGACAGGGGGCGCGTCTAATGAAAAACTGTTTTTT.

The V call is TRBV7-2, the J call TRBJ1-3; maybe TRBD1 (5 bases). V was cut by 1 base and J by 9 bases, with 13 bases left in between. The CDR3 has 14 residues. CDR1 SGHTA and CDR2 FQGNSA come from the germline V gene. This chain's CDR3 is CASSLGGRGVTIYF. The CDR3 nucleotides are TGTGCCAGCAGCTTAGGGGGCAGAGGAGTCACCATATATTTT.

This chain links TRBV2 with TRBJ2-7; TRBD1 matches at 8 bases. CDR1 and CDR2 from the germline V gene are SNHLY and FYNNEI. This CDR3 region has 12 residues. J gave up 5 bases and V 7 bases, and 4 bases lay outside the gene matches. CDR3 region: CASTGQGDEQYF. CDR3 nucleotide sequence: TGTGCCAGCACCGGACAGGGTGACGAGCAGTACTTC. The whole variable domain, remainder taken from reference TRBV2 and TRBJ2-7, is EPEVTQTPSHQVTQMGQEVILRCVPISNHLYFYWYRQILGQKVEFLVSFYNNEISEKSEIFDDQFSVERPDGSNFTLKIRSTKLEDSAMYFCASTGQGDEQYFGPGTRLTVT.

The chain couples TRBV29-1 to TRBJ2-5; tentative D call: TRBD1 (5 bases). The CDR3 covers 14 residues. Germline V CDR1 and CDR2: SQVTM, ANQGSEA. The germline V and J ends were trimmed by 4 bases and 0 bases, with 12 bases remaining between them. Here the CDR3 reads CSVGYRLYQETQYF. In nucleotides, the CDR3 is TGCAGCGTTGGGTACAGGCTATACCAAGAGACCCAGTACTTC.

The V call is TRBV30, the J call TRBJ2-1; perhaps TRBD2 as D (6 bases). This CDR3 is built from 12 residues. Germline values: CDR1 GTSNPN, CDR2 SVGIG (reference sequence). V was cut by 2 bases and J by 9 bases, with 11 bases left in between. The CDR3 DNA follows: TGTGCCTGGAGTCGGGGAGGCGGTGAGCAGTTCTTC. This gives the protein CAWSRGGGEQFF.